The 28 T cell receptor beta chains given below trace back to one sample, sequenced in a study of control samples from healthy donors and cancer patients (dated by TCRdb to 2019 to 2021). The receptor library was made with the immunoSEQ multiplex PCR assay. This immuneACCESS table, as held by TCRdb, lists in-frame sequences with V and J called but not all clones. Of the missing ones, under half trace to an unresolved V gene in checked studies; the others have no known cause. Present in this sample are about 160,000 clones, approximately 90% of which were seen just once. 0.65% to 0.85% of the sample lies in the top ten. The sample was blood. The source of these receptors is a woman in her twenties or thirties in good health.

The chain has TRBV4-1 and TRBJ2-5; possible D gene TRBD2, 7 bases. This CDR3 spans 18 amino acids. CDR1 MGHRA and CDR2 YSYEKL come from the germline V gene. The V gene lost 1 base and the J gene lost 0 bases, with 18 bases spanning the gap. The CDR3 coding sequence is TGCGCCAGCAGCCAAGGGTTAGGGGGAGGGTCTTACCAAGAGACCCAGTACTTC. Translating it yields CASSQGLGGGSYQETQYF.

In this sample, this clone turned up once. The genes are TRBV6-2 or TRBV6-3 and TRBJ2-1, with D uncertain. Germline CDR1 reads MNHEY; CDR2 reads SVGEGT. V was cut by 1 base and J by 6 bases, with 10 bases left in between. The CDR3 sequence is 14 residues long. The CDR3 region has the DNA TGTGCCAGCAGTTACTTAACCTCCGTCAATGAGCAGTTCTTC. Protein sequence: CASSYLTSVNEQFF.

The chain is built from TRBV11-3 and TRBJ2-7; D is unclear. V lost 5 bases, J lost 0 bases, and 8 bases lay in between. The CDR3 has 13 amino acids. The germline V gene has CDR1 SGHNT and CDR2 YENEEA. In nucleotides, the CDR3 is TGTGCCAGCAGCGAAGAGAACTCCTACGAGCAGTACTTC. Its protein is CASSEENSYEQYF.

The chain joins TRBV20-1 to TRBJ1-1; TRBD1 matches 11 bases. This CDR3 region has 16 residues. CDR1 and CDR2 (germline): DFQATT, SNEGSKA (reference sequence). V dropped 3 bases and J dropped 0; count of bases not matched to a gene: 6. CDR3 region: CSASPGTGGLNTEAFF. CDR3 nucleotides: TGCAGTGCTAGTCCCGGGACAGGGGGTCTGAACACTGAAGCTTTCTTT.

The chain carries TRBV29-1 and TRBJ2-5, with D hard to call. The CDR3 loop spans 14 amino acids. Germline values: CDR1 SQVTM, CDR2 ANQGSEA. Trimming left V 5 bases short and J 1 base short, with 14 bases between. The CDR3, as DNA: TGCAGCGTTCGACGCCCTCAAGGCCAAGAGACCCAGTACTTC. It encodes CSVRRPQGQETQYF.

The chain's CDR3 is CASSPGDGAGTEAFF. The CDR3 DNA reads as TGTGCCAGCAGCCCTGGAGACGGGGCAGGGACTGAAGCTTTCTTT. The chain carries TRBV11-3 and TRBJ1-1; TRBD1 is a possible D gene (5 bases). The germline CDR1 and CDR2 sequences are SGHNT and YENEEA. V lost 5 bases and J 5 bases, leaving 18 bases between the germline ends. CDR3 length: 15 amino acids.

The gene calls are TRBV28 and TRBJ1-5, with D unclear. The CDR3 extends over 15 amino acids. The V gene lost 4 bases and the J gene lost 0 bases, with 10 bases spanning the gap. CDR1 MDHEN and CDR2 SYDVKM come from the germline V gene. The DNA of the CDR3 is TGTGCCAGCAGTTCCTGGCCCCGTAGCAATCAGCCCCAGCATTTT. This gives the protein CASSSWPRSNQPQHF.

For the CDR3, the DNA is TGCGCCAGCAGCCCGGCCGGTACCAGGAGCTCCTACGAGCAGTACTTC. This encodes CASSPAGTRSSYEQYF. The J gene is TRBJ2-7, the V gene TRBV5-1; D is uncertain. The V end lost 4 bases, the J end lost 0 bases, and 17 bases lay between the germline ends. The CDR3 runs to 16 residues. The germline V gene has CDR1 SGHRS and CDR2 YFSETQ. The entire variable domain, with the rest obtained from reference TRBV5-1 and TRBJ2-7, is as follows: KAGVTQTPRYLIKTRGQQVTLSCSPISGHRSVSWYQQTPGQGLQFLFEYFSETQRNKGNFPGRFSGRQFSNSRSEMNVSTLELGDSALYLCASSPAGTRSSYEQYFGPGTRLTVT.

V gene TRBV29-1 combines with J gene TRBJ1-2; D is unresolved. The V and J ends lost 6 bases and 3 bases respectively, with 17 bases between them. The germline CDR1 and CDR2 sequences are SQVTM and ANQGSEA. CDR3 length: 14 amino acids. The CDR3 loop reads CSVTWAGLYYGYTF. CDR3 nucleotides: TGCAGCGTGACTTGGGCAGGCCTATACTATGGCTACACCTTC.

V usage is TRBV28 and J usage is TRBJ1-5, with D hard to call. Looked up from germline, CDR1 is MDHEN and CDR2 is SYDVKM. The CDR3 runs 14 residues. Trimming removed 5 bases at V and 7 bases at J, with 15 bases between. The CDR3 here is CASSPLAGGQPQHF. The CDR3 nucleotides are TGTGCCAGCAGTCCCCTGGCGGGTGGGCAGCCCCAGCATTTT.

The chain employs TRBV7-2 and TRBJ2-1, with 11 bases that match TRBD2. V shed 5 bases, J shed 8 bases, and the junction held 8 bases outside the gene matches. This CDR3 is 15 amino acids long. Germline V gene data show CDR1 as SGHTA and CDR2 as FQGNSA. The CDR3 here is CASSMTSGTPYEQFF. The CDR3 coding sequence is TGTGCCAGCAGCATGACTAGCGGGACCCCATATGAGCAGTTCTTC.

The CDR3 nucleotides are TGTGCCACCAATAGAGACAATGAGCAGTTCTTC. It is translated as CATNRDNEQFF. The V call is TRBV24-1, the J call TRBJ2-1; D call uncertain. The germline V and J ends were trimmed by 8 bases and 5 bases, with 6 bases remaining between them. This CDR3 is built from 11 residues. Germline V gives CDR1 KGHDR, CDR2 SFDVKD.

The V gene is TRBV29-1, the J gene TRBJ2-1, with a tentative D call TRBD2 (6 bases). V lost 7 bases, J lost 1 base, and 14 bases lay in between. Germline V gene lookup returns CDR1 SQVTM and CDR2 ANQGSEA. The CDR3 loop spans 14 amino acids. The CDR3 loop reads CSASLGGSYNEQFF. As DNA, the CDR3 is TGCAGCGCCTCTTTGGGGGGATCCTACAATGAGCAGTTCTTC.

J is TRBJ1-3 and V is TRBV30; D is unresolved. Germline V gene sequence: CDR1 GTSNPN, CDR2 SVGIG (reference sequence). Trimming left V 0 bases short and J 1 base short, with 10 bases between. CDR3 length: 15 amino acids. For the CDR3, the DNA is TGTGCCTGGAGTGTTACCGGTGGATCTGGAAACACCATATATTTT. It specifies CAWSVTGGSGNTIYF.

The chain is built from TRBV12-5 and TRBJ2-1, with D tentatively TRBD2 (6 bases). This CDR3 is 15 amino acids long. CDR1 is LGHNT and CDR2 is FRNRAP in the germline V gene. V was clipped by 7 bases and J by 14 bases, with 27 bases between them. CDR3 residues: CASATHVSSATEKFF. CDR3 DNA sequence: TGTGCTAGTGCGACACATGTATCTAGCGCTACCGAGAAGTTCTTC.

The J gene is TRBJ2-1, the V gene TRBV27; 9 bases agree with TRBD2. The CDR3 consists of 17 residues. Per the germline V gene, CDR1 is MNHEY and CDR2 is SMNVEV (reference sequence). Losses at the gene ends were 3 bases for V and 2 bases for J; bases not matched to a gene: 8. CDR3 coding DNA: TGTGCCAGCAGTTTTTATATCCCTAGCGGGGCCTACAATGAGCAGTTCTTC. Amino acid sequence: CASSFYIPSGAYNEQFF.

The J gene is TRBJ1-4, the V gene TRBV2; possible D gene TRBD1, 6 bases. The CDR3 consists of 16 residues. From germline, CDR1 is SNHLY and CDR2 FYNNEI. V lost 6 bases and J 0 bases, leaving 14 bases between the germline ends. The CDR3 region has the DNA TGTGCCAGCAGCGCTGGACAGCTTGCAACTAATGAAAAACTGTTTTTT. It yields the protein CASSAGQLATNEKLFF.

The chain is built from TRBV7-9 and TRBJ2-1, with 7 nucleotides matching TRBD2. The germline V gene has CDR1 SEHNR and CDR2 FQNEAQ (reference sequence). The CDR3 runs to 13 residues. The ends lost 6 bases at V and 5 bases at J; junction bases unmatched: 4. The CDR3 DNA sequence: TGTGCCAGCAGACTAGCGTTAAACAATGAGCAGTTCTTC. The encoded protein is CASRLALNNEQFF.

The V and J genes are TRBV10-3 and TRBJ2-3, with D perhaps matching TRBD1 or TRBD2 (6 bases each). Germline assignment: CDR1 ENHRY and CDR2 SYGVKD. There are 13 residues in the CDR3. Deletions cut 5 bases from V and 4 bases from J, with 10 bases between. The CDR3 sequence is CAISSGAADTQYF. CDR3 DNA: TGTGCCATCAGTTCGGGGGCGGCAGATACGCAGTATTTT.

The chain carries TRBV5-6 and TRBJ2-2, with 8 bases that match TRBD1. This CDR3 is 14 amino acids long. Germline CDR1 and CDR2: SGHDT and YYEEEE. Unmatched junction bases numbered 4, after V lost 4 bases and J lost 5 bases. CDR3 nucleotide sequence: TGTGCCAGCAGCGGTAGGACAGGGACCGGGGAGCTGTTTTTT. It yields the protein CASSGRTGTGELFF.

The chain uses TRBV15 and TRBJ2-7; the match to TRBD2 covers 9 bases. Germline lookup yields CDR1 LNHNV and CDR2 YYDKDF (reference sequence). This CDR3 spans 15 amino acids. Trimming cost V 8 bases and J 1 base; bases outside gene matches: 9. CDR3 sequence (DNA): TGTGCCACCCTGGCGACTAGCGGTACGTCCTACGAGCAGTACTTC. Translating it yields CATLATSGTSYEQYF.

This chain uses TRBV15 with TRBJ2-1; 12 nucleotides align to TRBD2. V lost 3 bases, J lost 7 bases, and 4 bases stayed unmatched. This CDR3 is built from 15 residues. Germline CDR1 and CDR2: LNHNV and YYDKDF (reference sequence). The CDR3 is CATSSGGLAGNEQFF. The DNA for the CDR3 is TGTGCCACCAGCAGCGGCGGACTAGCGGGAAATGAGCAGTTCTTC.

This chain joins TRBV29-1 and TRBJ1-6; no clear D gene. Germline CDR1 and CDR2: SQVTM and ANQGSEA. Between the trimmed V and J ends, which lost 5 bases and 3 bases, there was a span of 8 bases. The CDR3 is 13 residues long. CDR3 DNA: TGCAGCGTTCGGCACAACTATAATTCACCCCTCCACTTT. The encoded protein is CSVRHNYNSPLHF. Together with reference TRBV29-1 and TRBJ1-6, the CDR3 gives the full variable domain: SAVISQKPSRDICQRGTSLTIQCQVDSQVTMMFWYRQQPGQSLTLIATANQGSEATYESGFVIDKFPISRPNLTFSTLTVSNMSPEDSSIYLCSVRHNYNSPLHFGNGTRLTVT.

This chain links TRBV6-6 with TRBJ2-3, with D possibly matching TRBD2 (5 bases). This CDR3 is built from 16 residues. Germline V gene data show CDR1 as MNHNY and CDR2 as SVGAGI (reference sequence). Trimming removed 2 bases from V and 2 bases from J, with 14 bases in between. The chain's CDR3 is CASSYPPREPTDTQYF. CDR3 sequence (DNA): TGTGCCAGCAGTTACCCTCCGAGGGAGCCCACAGATACGCAGTATTTT.

This chain uses TRBV2 with TRBJ1-4, with no clear D. This CDR3 spans 13 amino acids. The germline V gene has CDR1 SNHLY and CDR2 FYNNEI. The ends were cut back, 10 bases at V and 7 bases at J, with 16 bases in the middle. The CDR3 DNA reads as TGTGCCATCCCCGCGGTTACGGTTGAAAAACTGTTTTTT. Its translation: CAIPAVTVEKLFF.

This clone has only one observation. The chain carries TRBV7-9 and TRBJ2-1; TRBD1 agrees at 9 bases. This CDR3 region has 15 residues. V trimming: 5 bases; J trimming: 10 bases; junction bases outside the gene matches: 12. The germline gives CDR1 SEHNR, CDR2 FQNEAQ (reference sequence). This CDR3 is CASSQRPGQGGEQFF. CDR3 bases: TGTGCCAGCAGCCAACGACCGGGACAGGGTGGCGAGCAGTTCTTC. Complete variable domain (other parts from reference TRBV7-9 and TRBJ2-1): DTGVSQNPRHKITKRGQNVTFRCDPISEHNRLYWYRQTLGQGPEFLTYFQNEAQLEKSRLLSDRFSAERPKGSFSTLEIQRTEQGDSAMYLCASSQRPGQGGEQFFGPGTRLTVL.

The rearrangement uses TRBV20-1 and TRBJ2-5, with 8 bases matching TRBD2. Trimming at V came to 3 bases and at J to 10 bases, leaving 10 bases not matched to a gene. The CDR3 spans 13 residues. CDR1 is DFQATT, CDR2 SNEGSKA, per germline (reference sequence). CDR3 in DNA: TGCAGTGCTAGTGAGGGACTAGTATGGGACCAGTACTTC. This gives the protein CSASEGLVWDQYF.

This rearrangement joins TRBV4-3 to TRBJ2-7; D gene unclear. This CDR3 has 16 amino acids. CDR1 and CDR2 (germline): LGHNA, YSLEER. The V end lost 1 base, the J end lost 4 bases, and 17 bases lay between the germline ends. The chain's CDR3 is CASSQVYTPQPYEQYF. CDR3 DNA sequence: TGCGCCAGCAGCCAAGTCTACACACCCCAGCCTTACGAGCAGTACTTC.